This TCR beta chain was retrieved from a study of tissue T cells after allogeneic stem cell transplantation. On the study more broadly: Graft-versus-host disease patients received grafts, several unmodified and three CD34-selected to deplete T cells.

TCRdb keeps only in-frame clones here, not all; method: immunoSEQ multiplex PCR. The sample consists of a few thousand clones, 64% of them appearing once. CDR3 length equals 14 residues. Trimming removed 5 bases from V and 1 base from J, with 8 bases in between. Germline lookup yields CDR1 SGHTA and CDR2 FQGTGA. A note on this clone: What it binds is unknown.

General study results and limits: Which tissue TCRs were alloreactive or antigen-specific was not determined. Some clones might be persisting host cells. TCR repertoires tracked anatomic similarity, regardless of disease or transplant status.

Adult allogeneic hematopoietic cell transplant recipients with steroid-refractory graft-versus-host disease were prospectively enrolled for research autopsy. This sequence originates from a male patient over 55 with steroid-refractory graft-versus-host disease after an allogeneic stem cell transplant. Some T cells may arise from the graft donor. The input for sequencing was jejunal tissue, taken at autopsy. The chain carries TRBV7-3 and TRBJ2-2; D is unclear. CDR3 region: CASSPSGNTGELFF. CDR3 DNA sequence: TGTGCCAGCAGCCCGTCGGGGAACACCGGGGAGCTGTTTTTT. The whole variable domain, remainder taken from reference TRBV7-3 and TRBJ2-2, is GAGVSQTPSNKVTEKGKYVELRCDPISGHTALYWYRQSLGQGPEFLIYFQGTGAADDSGLPNDRFFAVRPEGSVSTLKIQRTERGDSAVYLCASSPSGNTGELFFGEGSRLTVL.